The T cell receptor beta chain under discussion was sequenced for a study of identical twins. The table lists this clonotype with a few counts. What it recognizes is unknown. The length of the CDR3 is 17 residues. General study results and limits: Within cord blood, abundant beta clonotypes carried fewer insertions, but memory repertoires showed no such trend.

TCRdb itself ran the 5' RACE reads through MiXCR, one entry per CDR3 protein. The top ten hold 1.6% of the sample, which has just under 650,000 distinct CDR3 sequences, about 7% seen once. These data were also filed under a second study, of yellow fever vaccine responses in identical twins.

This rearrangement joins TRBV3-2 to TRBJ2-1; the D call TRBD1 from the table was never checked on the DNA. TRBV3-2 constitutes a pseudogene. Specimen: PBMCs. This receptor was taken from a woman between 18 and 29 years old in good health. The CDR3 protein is CASSPGIDRDAYNEQFF. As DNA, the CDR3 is TGTGCCAGCAGCCCAGGGATCGACAGGGATGCCTACAATGAGCAGTTCTTC.